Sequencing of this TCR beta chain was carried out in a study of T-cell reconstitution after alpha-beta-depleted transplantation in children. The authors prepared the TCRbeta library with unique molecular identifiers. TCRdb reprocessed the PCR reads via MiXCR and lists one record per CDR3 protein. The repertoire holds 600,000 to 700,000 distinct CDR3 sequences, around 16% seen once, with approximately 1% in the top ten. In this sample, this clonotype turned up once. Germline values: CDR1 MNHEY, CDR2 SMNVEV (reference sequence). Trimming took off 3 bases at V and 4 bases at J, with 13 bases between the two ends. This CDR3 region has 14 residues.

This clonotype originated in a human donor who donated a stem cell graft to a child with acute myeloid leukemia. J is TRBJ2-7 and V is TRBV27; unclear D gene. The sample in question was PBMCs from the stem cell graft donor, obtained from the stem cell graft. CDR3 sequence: CASSLEGDFYEQYF. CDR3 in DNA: TGTGCCAGCAGTTTGGAAGGTGACTTTTACGAGCAGTACTTC.